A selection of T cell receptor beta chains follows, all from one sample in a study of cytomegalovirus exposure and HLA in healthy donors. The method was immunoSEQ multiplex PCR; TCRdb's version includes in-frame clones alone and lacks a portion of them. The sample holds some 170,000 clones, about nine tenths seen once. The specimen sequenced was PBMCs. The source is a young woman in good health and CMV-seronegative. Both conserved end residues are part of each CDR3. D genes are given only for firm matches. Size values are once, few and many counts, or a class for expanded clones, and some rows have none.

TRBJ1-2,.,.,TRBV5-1,TGCGCCAGCAGCCCTACCCGACAGGACGGGGGCTATGGCTACACCTTC,CASSPTRQDGGYGYTF
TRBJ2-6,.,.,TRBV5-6,TGTGCCAGCAGCTGGGGGGCTGGGGCCAACGTCCTGACTTTC,CASSWGAGANVLTF
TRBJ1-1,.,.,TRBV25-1,TGTGCCAGCAGTGATGCCGGGGGCGGCACTGAAGCTTTCTTT,CASSDAGGGTEAFF
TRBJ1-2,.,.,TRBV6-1,TGTGCCAGCAATTATGACGGGAGCTATGGCTACACCTTC,CASNYDGSYGYTF
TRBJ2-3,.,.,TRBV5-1,TGCGCCAGCAGTACCTCCGGGTCACCGACAGATACGCAGTATTTT,CASSTSGSPTDTQYF
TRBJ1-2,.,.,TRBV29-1,TGCAGCGTTGATGGCTATGGCTACACCTTC,CSVDGYGYTF
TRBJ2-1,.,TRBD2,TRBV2,TGTGCCAGCAATGGACTAGACAATGAGCAGTTCTTC,CASNGLDNEQFF
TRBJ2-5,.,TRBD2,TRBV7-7,TGTGCTAGCAGCCCCGGCTCGGGGGGTGAGACCCAGTACTTC,CASSPGSGGETQYF
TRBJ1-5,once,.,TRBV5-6,TGTGCCAGCAGCTTGGGCCAGGGGTTCAGCAATCAGCCCCAGCATTTT,CASSLGQGFSNQPQHF
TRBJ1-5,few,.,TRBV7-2,TGTGCCAGCAGCGCCCGGAGTTATAGCAATCAGCCCCAGCATTTT,CASSARSYSNQPQHF
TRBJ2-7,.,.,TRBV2,TGTGCCAGCAGTACCGACCAGGGAAACTCCTACGAGCAGTACTTC,CASSTDQGNSYEQYF
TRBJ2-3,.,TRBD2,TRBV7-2,TGTGCCAGCAGTCCCAGACTAGCGGGGTACACAGATACGCAGTATTTT,CASSPRLAGYTDTQYF
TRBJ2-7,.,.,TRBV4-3,TGCGCCAGCAGCCAAGATTCAGCGCGGATCTACGAGCAGTACTTC,CASSQDSARIYEQYF
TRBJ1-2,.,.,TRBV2,TGTGCCAGCAGTGACCTAACAGGGAACTATGGCTACACCTTC,CASSDLTGNYGYTF
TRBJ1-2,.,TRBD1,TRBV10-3,TGTGCCATCAGTGAGTCCAGGACAGGGAAAGGTGGTGGCTACACCTTC,CAISESRTGKGGGYTF
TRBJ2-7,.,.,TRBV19,TGTGCCAGTAGTATAGCCCTGACAGTTCTCCTATCCTACGAGCAGTACTTC,CASSIALTVLLSYEQYF
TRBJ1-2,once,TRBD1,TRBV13,TGTGCCAGCAGCTTATTGGCAGGGGGAGTTAACTATGGCTACACCTTC,CASSLLAGGVNYGYTF
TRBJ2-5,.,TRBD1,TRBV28,TGTGCCAGCAGCCCGGCTGGGTTCCGGGACAGGGGGCTCGGTGAGACCCAGTACTTC,CASSPAGFRDRGLGETQYF
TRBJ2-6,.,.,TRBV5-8,TGTGCCAGCAGCCTGGGAAACTCTGGGGCCAACGTCCTGACTTTC,CASSLGNSGANVLTF
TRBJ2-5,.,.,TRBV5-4,TGTGCCAGCAGCTTGGGAGGGGTCCAAGAGACCCAGTACTTC,CASSLGGVQETQYF
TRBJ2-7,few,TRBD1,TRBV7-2,TGTGCCAGCAGCTCCGGGACAGGAGGGTACGAGCAGTACTTC,CASSSGTGGYEQYF
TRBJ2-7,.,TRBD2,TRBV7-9,TGTGCCAGCAGCCCGGGACCTAGCGGGGGACCTATCTACGAGCAGTACTTC,CASSPGPSGGPIYEQYF
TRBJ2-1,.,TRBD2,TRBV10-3,TGTGCCATCAGTAGCGCTAGCGGGGGAAACAATGAGCAGTTCTTC,CAISSASGGNNEQFF
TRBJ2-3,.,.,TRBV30,TGTGCCTGGTCGCGGCTAGTCCTACCTACAGATACGCAGTATTTT,CAWSRLVLPTDTQYF
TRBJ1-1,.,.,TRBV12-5,TGTGCTAGTGGTTTGGTACTCGGTGAAGCTTTCTTT,CASGLVLGEAFF
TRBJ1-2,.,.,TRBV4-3,TGCGCCAGCAGCCAAGACCAGCATAACACCTTTAACTATGGCTACACCTTC,CASSQDQHNTFNYGYTF
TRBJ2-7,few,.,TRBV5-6,TGTGCCAGCAGCGTGGATTGGATCTCCACCTACGAGCAGTACTTC,CASSVDWISTYEQYF
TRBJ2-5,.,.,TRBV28,TGTGCCAGCAGTTTGCCTACACAGGGTCGGGAGACCCAGTACTTC,CASSLPTQGRETQYF
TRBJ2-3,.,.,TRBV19,TGTGCCAGTAGTGATACTAGACCTTCAACAGATACGCAGTATTTT,CASSDTRPSTDTQYF
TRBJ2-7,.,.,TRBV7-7,TGTGCTAGCAGCTTAGCGGTCGGACAAGGCTACGAGCAGTACTTC,CASSLAVGQGYEQYF
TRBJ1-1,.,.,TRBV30,TGTGCCTGGAGTCCAGTTATACGGAGTTCTGAAGCTTTCTTT,CAWSPVIRSSEAFF
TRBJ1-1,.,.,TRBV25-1,TGTGCCAGCAGTGGGGGAAGAGCAGCTTTCTTT,CASSGGRAAFF
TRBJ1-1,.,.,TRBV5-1,TGCGCCAGCAGCTTGTTGGACCAGAACACTGAAGCTTTCTTT,CASSLLDQNTEAFF
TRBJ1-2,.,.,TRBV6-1,TGTGCCAGCAGCCCCACAGACTATGGCTACACCTTC,CASSPTDYGYTF
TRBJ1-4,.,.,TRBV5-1,TGCGCCAGCAGCTTGGAGGGGGAGAGGGATGAAAAACTGTTTTTT,CASSLEGERDEKLFF
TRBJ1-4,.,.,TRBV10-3,TGTGCCATCAGTAGAGGACAGTTTAATGAAAAACTGTTTTTT,CAISRGQFNEKLFF
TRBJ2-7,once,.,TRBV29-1,TGCAGCGTGACCATTAGTAGCTCCTACGAGCAGTACTTC,CSVTISSSYEQYF
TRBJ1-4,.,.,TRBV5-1,TGCGCCAGCAGCTTGAATGGGGACGGGAAGGAAAAACTGTTTTTT,CASSLNGDGKEKLFF
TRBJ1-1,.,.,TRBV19,TGTGCCAGTAGTATGGCAGGGAGTGAAGCTTTCTTT,CASSMAGSEAFF
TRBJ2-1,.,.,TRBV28,TGTGCCAGCACAGTCCCCTACAATGAGCAGTTCTTC,CASTVPYNEQFF
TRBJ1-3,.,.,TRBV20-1,TGCAGTGCTATGACAGGAAACACCATATATTTT,CSAMTGNTIYF
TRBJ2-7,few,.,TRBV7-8,TGTGCCAGCAGCTTCGACTCCTACGAGCAGTACTTC,CASSFDSYEQYF
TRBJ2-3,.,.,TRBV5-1,TGCGCCAGCAGCTTGGGTGGAGATACGCAGTATTTT,CASSLGGDTQYF
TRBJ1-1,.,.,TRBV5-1,TGCGCCAGCAGCTTGTATGGTCTTGGAGTCCTTAACACTGAAGCTTTCTTT,CASSLYGLGVLNTEAFF
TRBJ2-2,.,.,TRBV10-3,TGTGCCATCAGTGAGTCCAGGGGAAAGGCCGGGGAGCTGTTTTTT,CAISESRGKAGELFF
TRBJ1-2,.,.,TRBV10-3,TGTGCCATCAGTGGCCGAAACAGGGAGAACTATGGCTACACCTTC,CAISGRNRENYGYTF
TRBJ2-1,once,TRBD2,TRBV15,TGTGCCACCAGCAGAGGGTCCGGACTAGCAGGGAATGAGCAGTTCTTC,CATSRGSGLAGNEQFF
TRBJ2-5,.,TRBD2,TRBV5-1,TGCGCCAGCAGCCCTAGCGGGGGGGAACAAGAGACCCAGTACTTC,CASSPSGGEQETQYF
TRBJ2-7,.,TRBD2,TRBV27,TGTGCCAGCAGTTCTTTCCAACTAGCGGGAAGAAGCTCCTACGAGCAGTACTTC,CASSSFQLAGRSSYEQYF
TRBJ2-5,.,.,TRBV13,TGTGCCAGCAGCGGAAGCAGGGTGGGAGAGACCCAGTACTTC,CASSGSRVGETQYF
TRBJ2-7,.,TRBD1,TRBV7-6,TGTGCCAGCAGCTTAGCGTCCGGACAGGGTGGCAGCGAGCAGTACTTC,CASSLASGQGGSEQYF
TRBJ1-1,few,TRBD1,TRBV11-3,TGTGCCAGCAGCTTAGGGCCAGGGGGCGACACTGAAGCTTTCTTT,CASSLGPGGDTEAFF
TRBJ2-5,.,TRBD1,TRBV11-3,TGTGCCAGCAGCCTCGGGACAGGGCAAGAGACCCAGTACTTC,CASSLGTGQETQYF
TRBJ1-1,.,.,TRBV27,TGTGCCAGCAGTTTAGGGCGGGCCGGGATTTTCACTGAAGCTTTCTTT,CASSLGRAGIFTEAFF